This T cell receptor (beta chain) was documented in a study of cytomegalovirus exposure and HLA in healthy donors. Study-level information: Earlier, about 179 million T cells were analyzed, and more than 100 million unique TCR beta sequences were found among them.

On this clone itself: The antigen is undetermined.

Study conclusions and caveats: An analysis done earlier found most TCR beta V segments productive about 87% or about 30% of the time.

Amplification used 60 Vbeta primers and 13 Jbeta primers. Assay used: immunoSEQ multiplex PCR; TCRdb lists only in-frame clones, some missing. The data contain approximately 120,000 clones, 76% of them singletons. V shed 3 bases and J 2 bases; nucleotides not matched to a gene: 10. The CDR3 contains 16 residues. In germline, CDR1 is SGHRS, CDR2 YFSETQ. The V call is TRBV5-1, the J call TRBJ1-2, with 7 bases matching TRBD1. Sequenced: PBMCs. This sequence originates from a man between 45 and 60 years old in good health and CMV-seronegative. DNA of the CDR3: TGCGCCAGCAGCTCCGTAGAACAGGGGTGGAACTATGGCTACACCTTC. Amino acid sequence: CASSSVEQGWNYGYTF.